These 3 T cell receptor beta chains share one sample of origin, sequenced in a study of beta chain features in type 1 diabetes. Findings and caveats of the study: Within each of all four CD4+ subsets, Type 1 diabetes patients had TCRB CDR3s that were moderately but significantly shorter.

The antigens for these receptors are not known. The entirety of the isolated RNA underwent reverse transcription, so expressed TCRB transcripts were sequenced. Repertoires were generated with immunoSEQ multiplex PCR, while TCRdb's copy carries only in-frame clones and drops some. The table lists about 240,000 clones, approximately 15% of them singletons. The sample taken for sequencing was naive CD4+ T cells from blood. These receptors were obtained from a man aged 25-40 years with type 1 diabetes.

The V call is TRBV5-1, the J call TRBJ2-1; TRBD2 is a possible D gene (6 bases). The CDR3 extends over 15 amino acids. Trimming removed 3 bases at V and 4 bases at J, with 14 bases between. The germline V gene has CDR1 SGHRS and CDR2 YFSETQ. The DNA for the CDR3 is TGCGCCAGCAGCTACACTAAAGGGACTTACAATGAGCAGTTCTTC. Protein product: CASSYTKGTYNEQFF.

This clone has just a few counts. The genes are TRBV5-1 and TRBJ2-1; 7 bases align to TRBD1. V gave up 0 bases and J gave up 4 bases; unmatched junction bases: 4. This CDR3 is built from 15 residues. Germline CDR1 and CDR2: SGHRS and YFSETQ. CDR3 sequence (DNA): TGCGCCAGCAGCTTGGGAGGGACAGAGTACAATGAGCAGTTCTTC. Translation: CASSLGGTEYNEQFF.

The chain links TRBV5-4 to TRBJ1-6, with 9 bases fitting TRBD1. This CDR3 contains 14 residues. V gave up 5 bases and J gave up 11 bases; unmatched junction bases: 8. Germline-derived CDR1 and CDR2 are SGHNT and YYREEE (reference sequence). CDR3 nucleotide sequence: TGTGCCAGCAGTTCCGGACAGGGGCCAACACCCCTCCACTTT. Encoded protein: CASSSGQGPTPLHF.